A selection of T cell receptor beta chains follows, all from one sample in a study of cytomegalovirus exposure and HLA in healthy donors. The data were produced by immunoSEQ multiplex PCR, yet TCRdb's version contains in-frame clones alone and is incomplete. The sample includes around 190,000 clones, 65% to 80% seen only once; the top ten take 0.9% to 1.2%. Sequenced input: PBMCs. These receptors were obtained from a woman between 35 and 50 years old in good health and CMV-seronegative. Both conserved end residues are part of each CDR3. A D gene is named only where the DNA matches it firmly. Only some rows state a clone size, as once, few, many or a class for expanded clones.

V	size	D	J	length	CDR3	DNA
TRBV7-3	.	TRBD1	TRBJ2-3	15	CASSLTGVYTDTQYF	TGTGCCAGCAGCTTGACAGGGGTCTACACAGATACGCAGTATTTT
TRBV7-7	.	TRBD2	TRBJ2-1	15	CASSPRAGVGNEQFF	TGTGCCAGCAGCCCCAGAGCGGGAGTTGGCAATGAGCAGTTCTTC
TRBV18	.	.	TRBJ2-1	13	CASSEQGGDEQFF	TGTGCCAGCTCAGAACAGGGGGGGGATGAGCAGTTCTTC
TRBV7-8	few	.	TRBJ1-1	14	CASSLAGGGTEAFF	TGTGCCAGCAGCTTAGCGGGGGGGGGCACTGAAGCTTTCTTT
TRBV7-9	.	TRBD1	TRBJ1-2	15	CASSPDRGSYYGYTF	TGTGCCAGCAGCCCAGACAGGGGTTCTTATTATGGCTACACCTTC
TRBV5-5	.	TRBD2	TRBJ2-5	16	CASSRGLAGGYETQYF	TGTGCCAGCAGCAGGGGACTAGCGGGAGGCTATGAGACCCAGTACTTC
TRBV7-2	.	.	TRBJ2-7	14	CASSLIPRDNEQYF	TGTGCCAGCAGTCTTATCCCCCGGGACAACGAGCAGTACTTC
TRBV10-3	.	.	TRBJ1-5	14	CAISEGRSNQPQHF	TGTGCCATCAGTGAAGGGAGATCCAATCAGCCCCAGCATTTT
TRBV11-1	.	.	TRBJ1-1	13	CASSPVGDTEAFF	TGTGCCAGCAGCCCGGTGGGAGACACTGAAGCTTTCTTT
TRBV10-3	few	.	TRBJ2-2	13	CAISQGTDGELFF	TGTGCCATCAGTCAGGGGACCGACGGGGAGCTGTTTTTT
TRBV9	few	.	TRBJ1-5	15	CASSEGGESNQPQHF	TGTGCCAGCAGCGAGGGGGGGGAAAGCAATCAGCCCCAGCATTTT
TRBV2	.	TRBD1	TRBJ2-1	14	CASSTQQGANEQFF	TGTGCCAGCAGTACCCAACAGGGGGCCAATGAGCAGTTCTTC
TRBV19	few	.	TRBJ1-4	13	CASKQGNNEKLFF	TGTGCCAGTAAGCAGGGAAACAATGAAAAACTGTTTTTT
TRBV2	few	TRBD1	TRBJ2-3	16	CASSALDRGGGDTQYF	TGTGCCAGCAGCGCCCTGGACAGGGGGGGAGGAGATACGCAGTATTTT
TRBV4-1	.	.	TRBJ2-1	16	CASSQDNSVSSIGQFF	TGCGCCAGCAGCCAAGATAATAGTGTCTCCTCTATCGGGCAGTTCTTC
TRBV7-3	.	.	TRBJ2-1	15	CASSLNGGPYNEQFF	TGTGCCAGCAGCTTAAACGGGGGACCGTACAATGAGCAGTTCTTC
TRBV28	.	TRBD1	TRBJ1-2	15	CASSSRTGVNDGYTF	TGTGCCAGCAGTTCTCGGACAGGGGTGAATGATGGCTACACCTTC
TRBV9	.	.	TRBJ1-1	15	CASSVDLDSSTEAFF	TGTGCCAGCAGCGTCGATCTTGACTCCAGCACTGAAGCTTTCTTT
TRBV19	.	TRBD2	TRBJ2-1	14	CASNLAGDGDEQFF	TGTGCCAGTAATTTAGCGGGAGACGGGGATGAGCAGTTCTTC
TRBV5-6	.	TRBD2	TRBJ2-3	14	CASSPGLAVDTQYF	TGTGCCAGCAGCCCAGGACTAGCGGTAGATACGCAGTATTTT
TRBV19	.	.	TRBJ1-2	15	CASSMPYTPNYGYTF	TGTGCCAGTAGTATGCCATACACCCCTAACTATGGCTACACCTTC
TRBV29-1	.	TRBD2	TRBJ2-1	15	CSVPSGGSIGNEQFF	TGCAGCGTCCCTAGCGGGGGGTCCATTGGCAATGAGCAGTTCTTC
TRBV29-1	.	.	TRBJ1-1	10	CSVQREEAFF	TGCAGCGTTCAGAGGGAAGAAGCTTTCTTT
TRBV18	few	TRBD1	TRBJ1-3	15	CASSTGGNSGNTIYF	TGTGCCAGCTCGACAGGGGGAAACTCTGGAAACACCATATATTTT
TRBV18	.	.	TRBJ1-2	16	CASSPNPPGANYGYTF	TGTGCCAGCTCACCGAATCCGCCGGGTGCTAACTATGGCTACACCTTC
TRBV5-6	few	TRBD2	TRBJ2-7	15	CASSSPGLRVYEQYF	TGTGCCAGCAGTTCGCCGGGACTACGGGTGTACGAGCAGTACTTC
TRBV16	.	.	TRBJ1-2	14	CASSRGTGPYGYTF	TGTGCCAGCAGCCGGGGCACCGGGCCCTATGGCTACACCTTC
TRBV5-1	.	.	TRBJ1-3	15	CASKPSRDSGNTIYF	TGCGCCAGCAAACCCTCCAGGGACTCTGGAAACACCATATATTTT
TRBV7-9	.	.	TRBJ2-3	13	CASSLAQTDTQYF	TGTGCCAGCAGCTTAGCACAAACAGATACGCAGTATTTT
TRBV7-9	.	TRBD1	TRBJ1-1	15	CASSFGTGADTEAFF	TGTGCCAGCAGCTTTGGGACAGGGGCCGACACTGAAGCTTTCTTT
TRBV29-1	.	TRBD1	TRBJ1-5	14	CSVLTTGNNQPQHF	TGCAGCGTCCTAACGACAGGGAACAATCAGCCCCAGCATTTT
TRBV7-9	.	.	TRBJ2-5	11	CSSSSQETQYF	TGTTCCAGCAGCTCACAAGAGACCCAGTACTTC
TRBV18	once	TRBD1	TRBJ1-4	15	CASSPGTGGPLELFF	TGTGCCAGCTCCCCCGGGACAGGGGGCCCGTTAGAACTGTTTTTT
TRBV6-6	few	.	TRBJ2-2	16	CASSPSRQANTGELFF	TGTGCCAGCAGTCCTTCTCGGCAGGCGAACACCGGGGAGCTGTTTTTT
TRBV5-4	.	TRBD2	TRBJ2-3	17	CASSPARTSGTEDTQYF	TGTGCCAGCAGCCCGGCCAGGACTAGCGGGACAGAAGATACGCAGTATTTT
TRBV9	.	.	TRBJ2-1	16	CASSRGGTNSYNEQFF	TGTGCCAGCAGCCGGGGCGGGACCAACTCCTACAATGAGCAGTTCTTC
TRBV5-1	.	TRBD2	TRBJ2-1	16	CASSLASGSSYNEQFF	TGCGCCAGCAGCTTGGCTAGCGGGAGCTCCTACAATGAGCAGTTCTTC